Below are 19 T cell receptor beta chains sequenced from a single sample in a study of T cells in Graves' hyperthyroidism and ophthalmopathy. TCR beta CDR3 regions were amplified from RNA transcripts. A first-round RT-PCR of the TCR CDR3 used the HTBI primer set. In TCRdb, the multiplex PCR reads were re-called with MiXCR into one record per CDR3 protein. The profile shows roughly 800,000 distinct CDR3 sequences, approximately 40% of them singletons. The sequenced sample consisted of blood. Every receptor here comes from a man younger than 35 with Graves' hyperthyroidism.

V and J are TRBV4-3 and TRBJ2-2; D unresolved. Germline lookup yields CDR1 LGHNA and CDR2 YSLEER. The CDR3 length is 12 residues. Trimming took off 0 bases at V and 8 bases at J, with 4 bases between the two ends. As DNA, the CDR3 is TGCGCCAGCAGCCAAGATGAGGGGGAGCTGTTTTTT. It codes for CASSQDEGELFF.

This clonotype showed up just once. A read error is possible here, since a much larger clone lies one base away. The chain employs TRBV10-1 and TRBJ2-5, with a weak D call TRBD2 (5 bases). The germline V gene encodes CDR1 WNHNN and CDR2 SYGVQD (reference sequence). CDR3 length: 16 amino acids. The V gene lost 8 bases and the J gene lost 1 base, with 20 bases spanning the gap. The CDR3 here is CASWERSSTGQETQYF. In DNA form, the CDR3 reads TGCGCCAGCTGGGAGCGGTCTAGTACTGGCCAAGAGACCCAGTACTTC.

This sequence joins TRBV5-1 and TRBJ2-5; D may be TRBD2 (7 bases). Germline V gene data show CDR1 as SGHRS and CDR2 as YFSETQ. CDR3 length equals 15 residues. V was clipped by 0 bases and J by 5 bases, with 14 bases between them. CDR3 in amino acids: CASSLAVGGGETQYF. CDR3 DNA: TGCGCCAGCAGCTTGGCCGTTGGCGGGGGCGAGACCCAGTACTTC.

This rearrangement joins TRBV10-1 to TRBJ1-1, with 9 bases aligning to TRBD1. The V gene's germline CDR1 is WNHNN and CDR2 SYGVQD (reference sequence). The length of the CDR3 is 14 residues. J gave up 8 bases and V 2 bases, and 6 bases lay outside the gene matches. CDR3 region: CASSEAAQGAEAFF. Here the CDR3 DNA reads TGCGCCAGCAGTGAGGCCGCACAGGGGGCGGAAGCTTTCTTT.

This clonotype was counted ten times or more. This chain connects TRBV10-3 to TRBJ1-2, with D possibly TRBD1 on 5 matching bases. Germline assignment: CDR1 ENHRY and CDR2 SYGVKD. The CDR3 covers 12 residues. Trimming shortened V by 8 bases and J by 2 bases, and 9 bases separated the two germline ends. This CDR3 reads CAIGAANYGYTF. Here the CDR3 DNA reads TGTGCCATCGGGGCAGCAAACTATGGCTACACCTTC.

Details on this clonotype: This may come from a read error, since a much larger clone is one base off. V and J are TRBV20-1 and TRBJ2-5; D possibly corresponds to TRBD2 (6 bases). Trimming removed 4 bases at V and 3 bases at J, with 9 bases between. This CDR3 spans 12 amino acids. CDR1 DFQATT and CDR2 SNEGSKA come from the germline V gene (reference sequence). CDR3 in DNA: TGCAGTGCTAAGGGACTTAAAGAGACCCAGTACTTC. Residues: CSAKGLKETQYF.

Many counts were recorded for this clonotype. This chain uses TRBV10-2 with TRBJ1-2; the match to TRBD1 covers 7 bases. CDR3 size: 14 residues. The ends lost 6 bases at V and 6 bases at J; junction bases unmatched: 10. The germline CDR1 and CDR2 sequences are WSHSY and SAAADI. The CDR3, as DNA: TGCGCCAGCAGACCCTACAGGGGAGACGATGGCTACACCTTC. Its protein product is CASRPYRGDDGYTF.

This chain joins TRBV25-1 and TRBJ2-7; 8 nucleotides align to TRBD2. In germline, CDR1 is MGHDK, CDR2 SYGVNS. V was pared by 4 bases and J by 4 bases, with 9 bases of the junction left unmatched. The CDR3 sequence is 15 residues long. The CDR3 nucleotides read TGTGCCAGCAGTGGAGGCAGCGGGAGAGGGTACGAGCAGTACTTC. Protein sequence: CASSGGSGRGYEQYF.

This clonotype was recorded many times. V gene TRBV10-3 combines with J gene TRBJ1-3, with D tentatively TRBD1 (5 bases). The CDR3 contains 14 residues. Trimming took 3 bases from V and 8 from J, leaving 14 bases between them. Germline V gene lookup returns CDR1 ENHRY and CDR2 SYGVKD. The CDR3 spells CAISEGQGSDTIYF. In DNA, the CDR3 is TGTGCCATCAGTGAAGGGCAGGGTAGCGACACCATATATTTT.

Only a few counts were recorded for this clonotype. V gene TRBV5-1 combines with J gene TRBJ2-7; TRBD1 matches at 10 bases. Germline V gene lookup returns CDR1 SGHRS and CDR2 YFSETQ. The CDR3 has 14 amino acids. With 3 bases clipped from V and 5 bases from J, the junction kept 5 bases outside the gene matches. The CDR3 nucleotides read TGCGCCAGCAGCTGGGGACAGGGGAGCAACGAGCAGTACTTC. It specifies CASSWGQGSNEQYF.

The chain employs TRBV4-3 and TRBJ2-2, with 10 positions matching TRBD2. After removal of 4 bases from V and 7 bases from J, the junction contained 12 bases not matched to a gene. CDR1 is LGHNA, CDR2 YSLEER, per germline. The CDR3 totals 17 residues. The DNA for the CDR3 is TGCGCCAGCAGCCCGAGCGGGGGGGCCGGTTTGCTCGGGGAGCTGTTTTTT. Translated: CASSPSGGAGLLGELFF.

The chain recombines TRBV6-5 with TRBJ1-3; D remains ambiguous. Germline V gene lookup returns CDR1 MNHEY and CDR2 SVGAGI. V lost 8 bases and J 8 bases, leaving 10 bases between the germline ends. This CDR3 is 11 amino acids long. This chain's CDR3 is CASAYEDTIYF. CDR3 nucleotide sequence: TGTGCCAGCGCTTATGAGGACACCATATATTTT.

In this sample, this clonotype turned up many times. The chain is built from TRBV2 and TRBJ2-5; D perhaps matches TRBD1 (6 bases). Per the germline V gene, CDR1 is SNHLY and CDR2 is FYNNEI. Trimming took 4 bases from V and 1 from J, leaving 10 bases between them. The CDR3 is 14 residues long. The CDR3 DNA sequence: TGTGCCAGCAGTGCTGGACAGACCCAAGAGACCCAGTACTTC. Protein: CASSAGQTQETQYF.

This clonotype was seen only once. The chain has TRBV3-1 and TRBJ1-1, with a tentative D call TRBD1 (6 bases). The CDR3 has 15 residues. The germline gives CDR1 LGHDT, CDR2 YNNKEL (reference sequence). The V end lost 0 bases, the J end lost 3 bases, and 11 bases lay between the germline ends. The CDR3 coding sequence is TGTGCCAGCAGCCAAGAGTTGGACAGCTACACTGAAGCTTTCTTT. Translated, it gives CASSQELDSYTEAFF. The variable domain in full, with the rest retrieved from reference TRBV3-1 and TRBJ1-1, is DTAVSQTPKYLVTQMGNDKSIKCEQNLGHDTMYWYKQDSKKFLKIMFSYNNKELIINETVPNRFSPKSPDKAHLNLHINSLELGDSAVYFCASSQELDSYTEAFFGQGTRLTVV.

This clonotype was seen many times. The genes are TRBV9 and TRBJ1-3, with D possibly matching TRBD1 (5 bases). CDR1 and CDR2 from the germline V gene are SGDLS and YYNGEE. The CDR3 is 15 amino acids. V lost 0 bases to trimming and J lost 0 bases, with 7 bases between them. The chain's CDR3 is CASSVGGVSGNTIYF. For the CDR3, the DNA is TGTGCCAGCAGCGTAGGGGGGGTCTCTGGAAACACCATATATTTT.

V and J are TRBV20-1 and TRBJ1-4; D gene unclear. The V end was cut by 0 bases, the J end by 6 bases, with 11 bases between. The CDR3 extends over 14 amino acids. Per germline, CDR1 DFQATT and CDR2 SNEGSKA (reference sequence). CDR3 sequence: CSARDSRRDEKLFF. CDR3 in DNA: TGCAGTGCTAGAGATAGCAGAAGGGATGAAAAACTGTTTTTT.

The V call is TRBV4-1, the J call TRBJ2-5, with D uncertain. The germline V gene has CDR1 MGHRA and CDR2 YSYEKL. The V end lost 2 bases, the J end lost 4 bases, and 8 bases lay between the germline ends. The CDR3 contains 13 residues. CDR3 region: CASSQTLLETQYF. The CDR3 coding sequence is TGCGCCAGCAGCCAAACCCTTCTAGAGACCCAGTACTTC.

The chain links TRBV7-9 to TRBJ1-4; unclear D gene. Germline V lookup: CDR1 SEHNR, CDR2 FQNEAQ (reference sequence). This CDR3 is built from 12 residues. Trimming stripped 4 bases from V and 11 bases from J, with 11 bases between. The CDR3 loop is CASSSSGDKLFF. As DNA, the CDR3 is TGTGCCAGCAGCTCGTCCGGGGATAAACTGTTTTTT. Filled out from reference TRBV7-9 and TRBJ1-4, the complete variable domain reads DTGVSQNPRHKITKRGQNVTFRCDPISEHNRLYWYRQTLGQGPEFLTYFQNEAQLEKSRLLSDRFSAERPKGSFSTLEIQRTEQGDSAMYLCASSSSGDKLFFGSGTQLSVL.

The chain carries TRBV12-3 or TRBV12-4 and TRBJ1-2; possible D gene TRBD1, 6 bases. The V end was cut by 5 bases, the J end by 4 bases, with 11 bases between. The CDR3 covers 13 residues. This chain's CDR3 is CASSQGQTYGYTF. The CDR3 DNA sequence: TGTGCCAGCAGTCAGGGACAAACCTATGGCTACACCTTC.